Shown below are 20 T cell receptor beta chains from a single sample sequenced in a study of blood T cells in healthy people across ages. Then a second PCR, running roughly 7 to 11 cycles, was carried out with a sample-barcoded 5' primer and a J-beta primer mix. TCRdb independently ran MiXCR on the 5' RACE reads; one entry per CDR3 protein. The repertoire includes about 1,500,000 distinct CDR3 sequences, about 43% of them detected once, and 7.9% sits in the top ten. The material sequenced was blood. These receptor sequences come from a woman in her late teens or twenties in good health.

This clonotype was counted at least ten times. The J gene is TRBJ2-7, the V gene TRBV7-2, with 7 positions matching TRBD1. V dropped 6 bases and J dropped 4; count of bases not matched to a gene: 6. Germline-derived CDR1 and CDR2 are SGHTA and FQGNSA. The CDR3 loop spans 13 amino acids. CDR3 sequence reads: CASSLDRFYEQYF. CDR3 sequence (DNA): TGTGCCAGCAGTTTGGACAGGTTTTACGAGCAGTACTTC.

The rearrangement uses TRBV3-1 and TRBJ2-3; 15 bases are a match to TRBD2. CDR1 and CDR2 (germline): LGHDT, YNNKEL (reference sequence). CDR3 size: 18 residues. Germline trimming cut 3 bases from V and 1 base from J; bases unmatched to any gene: 5. In DNA, the CDR3 is TGTGCCAGCAGCCACCCGGGACTAGCGGGGGGACGCACAGATACGCAGTATTTT. It is translated as CASSHPGLAGGRTDTQYF.

As for this clonotype: Because the CDR3 is missing its conserved closing phenylalanine or tryptophan, this is likely a read error. The gene calls are TRBV12-3 or TRBV12-4 and TRBJ1-5; perhaps TRBD1 as D (5 bases). The V gene lost 7 bases and the J gene lost 2 bases, with 12 bases spanning the gap. This CDR3 is 14 amino acids long. The CDR3 DNA sequence: TGTGCCAGCAATCGAAAAGGGGGCAATCAGCCCCAGCATATT. It translates to CASNRKGGNQPQHI.

A few counts support this clonotype. This rearrangement joins TRBV2 to TRBJ1-2, with 8 bases matching TRBD1. V was pared by 7 bases and J by 3 bases, with 4 bases of the junction left unmatched. This CDR3 is 13 amino acids long. Looked up from germline, CDR1 is SNHLY and CDR2 is FYNNEI. The CDR3 DNA follows: TGTGCCAGCATGACAGGGGTCGACTATGGCTACACCTTC. Its translation is CASMTGVDYGYTF.

This chain joins TRBV24-1 and TRBJ2-2; TRBD1 or TRBD2 may be the D gene (5 bases each). Trimming shortened V by 1 base and J by 9 bases, and 11 bases separated the two germline ends. Germline CDR1 and CDR2: KGHDR and SFDVKD. This CDR3 comprises 14 residues. The CDR3 DNA reads as TGTGCCACCAGTGATTTAGGGGACGCCAGGGAGCTGTTTTTT. Amino acids: CATSDLGDARELFF.

V usage is TRBV2 and J usage is TRBJ2-4; TRBD1 might be the D (5 bases). The V gene's germline CDR1 is SNHLY and CDR2 FYNNEI. The ends were cut back, 6 bases at V and 6 bases at J, with 12 bases in the middle. The CDR3 is made up of 13 amino acids. CDR3 coding DNA: TGTGCCAGCAGATCCCAGGGTATAAACATTCAGTACTTC. It translates to CASRSQGINIQYF.

This clonotype was counted only a few times. V is TRBV9 and J is TRBJ2-7; 9 nucleotides line up with TRBD1. After removal of 3 bases from V and 4 bases from J, the junction contained 11 bases not matched to a gene. This CDR3 spans 16 amino acids. Germline V gives CDR1 SGDLS, CDR2 YYNGEE. CDR3 residues: CASSATGGANTYEQYF. The CDR3 nucleotides read TGTGCCAGCAGCGCTACAGGGGGCGCAAACACGTACGAGCAGTACTTC.

In its sample, this clonotype was seen a few times. The J gene is TRBJ1-5, the V gene TRBV7-9, with D perhaps TRBD1 (5 bases). Trimming cost V 3 bases and J 6 bases, with 9 bases left between them. The CDR3 runs 13 residues. Germline CDR1 and CDR2: SEHNR and FQNEAQ (reference sequence). The CDR3 DNA reads as TGTGCCAGCAGCTTGGTAGGGACTCAGCCCCAGCATTTT. Translating it yields CASSLVGTQPQHF.

V gene TRBV2 combines with J gene TRBJ1-1, with no clear D. The CDR3 runs 14 residues. Trimming removed 11 bases from V and 0 bases from J, with 16 bases in between. The V gene's germline CDR1 is SNHLY and CDR2 FYNNEI. The CDR3 loop reads CARELTPLNTEAFF. CDR3 bases: TGTGCCCGCGAATTAACACCACTGAACACTGAAGCTTTCTTT.

V and J are TRBV7-6 and TRBJ1-6; D is ambiguous. This CDR3 has 17 amino acids. Germline V gene sequence: CDR1 SGHVS, CDR2 FNYEAQ. Trimming removed 1 base at V and 7 bases at J, with 17 bases between. The CDR3 sequence is CASSLDKRGTRNSPLHF. Here the CDR3 DNA reads TGTGCCAGCAGCTTAGATAAGCGGGGTACGAGGAATTCACCCCTCCACTTT.

The rearrangement uses TRBV14 and TRBJ2-3, with TRBD2 identical over 7 bases. Germline loops: CDR1 SGHDN, CDR2 FVKESK. The trim removed 4 bases at V and 3 bases at J, leaving 10 bases unmatched. CDR3 length equals 16 residues. The chain's CDR3 is CASSPKSGIGTDTQYF. CDR3 bases: TGTGCCAGCAGCCCAAAAAGCGGGATTGGGACAGATACGCAGTATTTT.

This chain joins TRBV5-5 and TRBJ2-3; the D is unclear. Trimming cost V 1 base and J 0 bases, with 9 bases left between them. This CDR3 comprises 15 residues. Germline CDR1 reads SGHKS; CDR2 reads YYEKEE (reference sequence). This CDR3 reads CASSLYGRSTDTQYF. CDR3 DNA: TGTGCCAGCAGCTTGTACGGTCGTAGCACAGATACGCAGTATTTT.

The chain is built from TRBV5-1 and TRBJ1-2; 8 bases agree with TRBD1. V shed 6 bases and J 6 bases; nucleotides not matched to a gene: 7. The CDR3 runs to 13 residues. CDR1 SGHRS and CDR2 YFSETQ come from the germline V gene. The CDR3 nucleotides read TGCGCCAGCACACAGGGGGGTCAGAATGGCTACACCTTC. It is translated as CASTQGGQNGYTF. The variable domain in full, with the rest retrieved from reference TRBV5-1 and TRBJ1-2, is KAGVTQTPRYLIKTRGQQVTLSCSPISGHRSVSWYQQTPGQGLQFLFEYFSETQRNKGNFPGRFSGRQFSNSRSEMNVSTLELGDSALYLCASTQGGQNGYTFGSGTRLTVV.

V and J are TRBV27 and TRBJ2-5; D is possibly TRBD2 (6 bases). This CDR3 spans 16 amino acids. V was trimmed by 6 bases and J by 11 bases, leaving 28 bases between them. Germline V gene lookup returns CDR1 MNHEY and CDR2 SMNVEV (reference sequence). The CDR3 spells CASREDIAAEWNEQYF. The CDR3 DNA reads as TGTGCCAGCAGAGAAGACATAGCGGCGGAGTGGAATGAGCAGTACTTC.

V usage is TRBV10-3 and J usage is TRBJ1-1; 9 positions agree with TRBD1. The CDR3 contains 15 residues. Trimming took 8 bases from V and 6 from J; bases not matched to a gene: 13. Germline loops: CDR1 ENHRY, CDR2 SYGVKD. CDR3 in amino acids: CAIRRTGVGESEAFF. The DNA for the CDR3 is TGTGCCATCCGCCGGACAGGGGTAGGGGAGTCTGAAGCTTTCTTT.

This clonotype came up a few times. The rearrangement joins TRBV5-4 to TRBJ2-1; 7 bases fit TRBD2. V gave up 4 bases and J gave up 7 bases; unmatched junction bases: 8. The CDR3 covers 14 residues. CDR1 and CDR2 from the germline V gene are SGHNT and YYREEE (reference sequence). CDR3 coding DNA: TGTGCCAGCAGCCCCATTGGAGCGGGGAATGAGCAGTTCTTC. Encoded protein: CASSPIGAGNEQFF.

This clonotype came up a few times. The chain has TRBV29-1 and TRBJ2-2; D is ambiguous. This CDR3 has 13 amino acids. CDR1 SQVTM and CDR2 ANQGSEA come from the germline V gene. The germline V and J ends were trimmed by 3 bases and 0 bases, with 5 bases remaining between them. For the CDR3, the DNA is TGCAGCGTTGATCGGTCGAACACCGGGGAGCTGTTTTTT. It is translated as CSVDRSNTGELFF.

The rearrangement links TRBV25-1 to TRBJ2-5; tentatively, D is TRBD1 (6 bases). The CDR3 extends over 14 amino acids. V was trimmed by 9 bases and J by 5 bases, leaving 19 bases between them. Germline V gives CDR1 MGHDK, CDR2 SYGVNS. This chain's CDR3 is CASAIDRPGETQYF. The CDR3 bases are TGTGCCAGTGCCATTGACAGGCCCGGGGAGACCCAGTACTTC.

The J gene is TRBJ1-2, the V gene TRBV6-2 or TRBV6-3; TRBD1 matches 7 bases. The CDR3 loop spans 15 amino acids. From germline, CDR1 is MNHEY and CDR2 SVGEGT. After removal of 6 bases from V and 0 bases from J, the junction contained 7 bases not matched to a gene. The CDR3 sequence: CASSPGDSTNYGYTF. For the CDR3, the DNA is TGTGCCAGCAGCCCTGGGGACAGTACTAACTATGGCTACACCTTC.

The genes are TRBV27 and TRBJ2-2, with a tentative D call TRBD1 (5 bases). CDR3 length: 14 residues. The germline CDR1 and CDR2 sequences are MNHEY and SMNVEV (reference sequence). V gave up 8 bases and J gave up 3 bases, with 13 bases separating them. The CDR3 region has the DNA TGTGCCAGCGGAAAGGGGTGGGACACCGGGGAGCTGTTTTTT. It translates to CASGKGWDTGELFF.